This passage covers 9 T cell receptor beta chains from one sample sequenced in a study of blood T cell repertoires in COVID-19. The method was immunoSEQ multiplex PCR; TCRdb's version includes in-frame clones alone and lacks a portion of them. The sample comprises a few hundred thousand clones, roughly 84% of which are singletons, and 20% rests with the top ten. The sequencing input was peripheral blood. These receptors were taken from a young man with active or convalescent COVID-19.

The gene calls are TRBV30 and TRBJ2-2; D is unresolved. CDR1 is GTSNPN, CDR2 SVGIG, per germline (reference sequence). This CDR3 region has 14 residues. Trimming pared 0 bases from V and 2 bases from J, leaving 7 bases between. CDR3 sequence (DNA): TGTGCCTGGAGTGTGGGCAGAAACACCGGGGAGCTGTTTTTT. It yields the protein CAWSVGRNTGELFF.

The genes are TRBV7-8 and TRBJ2-1; a weak D match, TRBD1 (6 bases). The CDR3 is 15 residues long. Germline CDR1 SGHVS, CDR2 FQNEAQ. V was clipped by 4 bases and J by 7 bases, with 17 bases between them. The CDR3 nucleotides read TGTGCCAGCAGCTCTCAGGGGTTGAAGAGGAATGAGCAGTTCTTC. Its protein product is CASSSQGLKRNEQFF.

The chain carries TRBV7-2 and TRBJ1-2; D unresolved. The V end was cut by 0 bases, the J end by 4 bases, with 12 bases between. This CDR3 contains 15 residues. CDR1 is SGHTA and CDR2 is FQGNSA in the germline V gene. CDR3 DNA: TGTGCCAGCAGCTTAGCGCCTCGGAGCCTCTATGGCTACACCTTC. This encodes CASSLAPRSLYGYTF.

V and J are TRBV6-1 and TRBJ2-7; D remains unclear. The CDR3 contains 13 residues. Germline V CDR1 and CDR2: MNHNS, SASEGT. V was cut by 3 bases and J by 2 bases, with 8 bases left in between. The DNA for the CDR3 is TGTGCCAGCAGTGAGTATAGCCCCTACGAGCAGTACTTC. As protein: CASSEYSPYEQYF.

The chain joins TRBV7-8 to TRBJ1-1, with D unclear. V lost 5 bases and J lost 4, with 14 bases in between. CDR1 SGHVS and CDR2 FQNEAQ come from the germline V gene. The CDR3 consists of 14 residues. The CDR3 here is CASSIGGWGTEAFF. The CDR3 region has the DNA TGTGCCAGCAGCATAGGAGGGTGGGGCACTGAAGCTTTCTTT.

The chain links TRBV5-1 to TRBJ1-1; D gene ambiguous. The CDR3 is 16 residues long. V shed 4 bases and J shed 0 bases, with 16 bases lying between them. Germline V gene lookup returns CDR1 SGHRS and CDR2 YFSETQ. The CDR3 DNA follows: TGCGCCAGCAGCCCCCGAACAGCTAACATGAACACTGAAGCTTTCTTT. Protein: CASSPRTANMNTEAFF.

The chain joins TRBV4-2 to TRBJ2-1; 7 nucleotides line up with TRBD2. Germline-derived CDR1 and CDR2 are LGHNA and YNFKEQ. The V and J ends lost 6 bases and 7 bases, in that order; junction bases with no gene match: 15. The CDR3 has 16 amino acids. The CDR3 DNA is TGTGCCAGCAGTCGGGAAGAGGGAGGGCCGATAAATGAGCAGTTCTTC. Translated: CASSREEGGPINEQFF.

The chain is built from TRBV6-5 and TRBJ2-3, with a tentative D call TRBD2 (6 bases). The germline V gene encodes CDR1 MNHEY and CDR2 SVGAGI. The V gene lost 7 bases and the J gene lost 6 bases, with 11 bases spanning the gap. The CDR3 runs 12 residues. This chain's CDR3 is CASTGGVDTQYF. The CDR3 nucleotides read TGTGCCAGCACCGGGGGTGTGGATACGCAGTATTTT.

This chain joins TRBV6-5 and TRBJ1-5, with TRBD1 identical over 7 bases. CDR3 size: 13 residues. Germline CDR1 reads MNHEY; CDR2 reads SVGAGI. The ends lost 8 bases at V and 3 bases at J; junction bases unmatched: 4. CDR3 amino acids: CASGDSHNQPQHF. The CDR3, as DNA: TGTGCCAGCGGGGACAGCCACAATCAGCCCCAGCATTTT.